What follows are 2 T cell receptor beta chains derived from one specimen sequenced in a study of shared clonotypes between healthy human individuals. Assay used: immunoSEQ multiplex PCR; TCRdb lists only in-frame clones, some missing. Of about 1.5 million clones in the sample, around 98% are singletons; the top ten hold less than 0.55%. Material: naive CD4+ T cells sorted from blood. Subset noted: CD45RA+ positively selected. Receptors were obtained from a man between 25 and 39 years old in good health.

V is TRBV25-1 and J is TRBJ2-7; TRBD1 agrees at 10 bases. The V and J ends lost 10 bases and 2 bases, in that order; junction bases with no gene match: 8. The CDR3 is made up of 14 amino acids. The V gene's germline CDR1 is MGHDK and CDR2 SYGVNS. CDR3 bases: TGTGCCACGATCGGACAGGGGGTTCCCTACGAGCAGTACTTC. Translating gives CATIGQGVPYEQYF.

The J gene is TRBJ1-1, the V gene TRBV25-1; tentatively, D is TRBD1 (6 bases). The V and J ends lost 5 bases and 1 base respectively, with 17 bases between them. CDR1 and CDR2 (germline): MGHDK, SYGVNS. CDR3 size: 16 residues. This chain's CDR3 is CASSPSGRGTNTEAFF. DNA of the CDR3: TGTGCCAGCAGTCCGTCCGGCAGGGGTACGAACACTGAAGCTTTCTTT. Supplemented by reference TRBV25-1 and TRBJ1-1, the full variable domain reads EADIYQTPRYLVIGTGKKITLECSQTMGHDKMYWYQQDPGMELHLIHYSYGVNSTEKGDLSSESTVSRIRTEHFPLTLESARPSHTSQYLCASSPSGRGTNTEAFFGQGTRLTVV.